This is a list of T cell receptor beta chains from one sample in a study of blood T cell repertoires in COVID-19. The repertoire was sequenced with immunoSEQ multiplex PCR; TCRdb's copy has only in-frame clones and lacks some. Of more than 400,000 clones in the sample, approximately 83% were seen once. Sequenced: peripheral blood. Receptors originate from a human donor in a cohort sampled during active COVID-19. CDR3s include the opening cysteine and the closing phenylalanine or tryptophan. D genes are given only for firm matches. Some rows have no size entry. The others give once, few or many, or a class for an expanded clone.

clone_size | j_call | v_call | d_call | cdr3_aa | cdr3_nt
. | TRBJ2-7 | TRBV3-1/TRBV3-2 | . | CASSPHTVTYEQYF | TGTGCCAGCAGCCCCCATACAGTTACCTACGAGCAGTACTTC
. | TRBJ2-5 | TRBV6-5 | TRBD2 | CASSPSRTSIETQYF | TGTGCCAGCAGTCCAAGTCGGACTAGTATTGAGACCCAGTACTTC
. | TRBJ2-5 | TRBV6-7 | . | CASSYAFSARVRETQYF | TGTGCCAGCAGTTACGCGTTTTCCGCCAGGGTTAGAGAGACCCAGTACTTC
few | TRBJ2-7 | TRBV6-1 | . | CASSEEWRIFYEQYF | TGTGCCAGCAGTGAAGAGTGGCGGATCTTCTACGAGCAGTACTTC
many | TRBJ1-1 | TRBV2 | TRBD1 | CASSEEGQSAFF | TGTGCCAGCAGTGAAGAGGGACAGTCGGCTTTCTTT
. | TRBJ1-1 | TRBV19 | . | CASSIRGVGTEAFF | TGTGCCAGTAGTATCCGCGGGGTGGGCACTGAAGCTTTCTTT
. | TRBJ2-7 | TRBV6-5 | TRBD1 | CASSYRGQTYEQYF | TGTGCCAGCAGTTACCGGGGACAGACCTACGAGCAGTACTTC
. | TRBJ1-6 | TRBV6-1 | . | CASSDLISGPPPLHF | TGTGCCAGCAGTGACCTCATCTCAGGGCCACCACCCCTCCACTTT
. | TRBJ2-5 | TRBV7-2 | TRBD2 | CASSSAAERGSQYF | TGTGCCAGCAGCTCGGCCGCGGAGCGGGGGTCCCAGTACTTC
once | TRBJ2-3 | TRBV29-1 | TRBD1 | CSTDRGGTDTQYF | TGCAGCACGGACAGGGGGGGCACAGATACGCAGTATTTT
. | TRBJ1-2 | TRBV3-1/TRBV3-2 | TRBD1 | CASSQGQPNYGYTF | TGTGCCAGCAGCCAGGGACAGCCTAACTATGGCTACACCTTC
. | TRBJ2-7 | TRBV10-3 | TRBD1 | CASGAGQGYEQYF | TGTGCCAGCGGAGCGGGACAGGGCTACGAGCAGTACTTC
. | TRBJ1-2 | TRBV30 | . | CAWSRQWEGEENGYTF | TGTGCCTGGAGTCGACAATGGGAGGGGGAGGAAAATGGCTACACCTTC
. | TRBJ2-6 | TRBV15 | . | CATSGGHLSGANVLTF | TGTGCCACCAGCGGGGGACACCTCTCTGGGGCCAACGTCCTGACTTTC
. | TRBJ1-2 | TRBV3-1/TRBV3-2 | . | CASSQAGSDYGYTF | TGTGCCAGCAGCCAAGCGGGGTCGGACTATGGCTACACCTTC
. | TRBJ2-5 | TRBV19 | . | CASSSSGTWTVGETQYF | TGTGCCAGTAGTTCATCCGGGACTTGGACGGTGGGAGAGACCCAGTACTTC
. | TRBJ2-1 | TRBV6-5 | TRBD2 | CASRSGGPREQFF | TGTGCCAGCAGGTCGGGAGGGCCCAGGGAGCAGTTCTTC
. | TRBJ1-2 | TRBV10-3 | TRBD1 | CATGQDLVYGYTF | TGTGCCACCGGACAGGATTTGGTCTATGGCTACACCTTC
. | TRBJ1-2 | TRBV6-2/TRBV6-3 | . | CASSRNSPVYGYTF | TGTGCCAGCAGCCGGAACAGTCCGGTCTATGGCTACACCTTC
. | TRBJ1-6 | TRBV30 | . | CAWGRTVSPLHF | TGTGCCTGGGGGAGAACTGTCTCACCCCTCCACTTT
. | TRBJ1-1 | TRBV11-2 | TRBD1 | CASSSWGQGDTEAFF | TGTGCCAGCAGCTCTTGGGGACAGGGGGACACTGAAGCTTTCTTT
. | TRBJ1-2 | TRBV11-2 | TRBD1 | CASSSWADRGRGYTF | TGTGCCAGCAGCTCCTGGGCCGACAGGGGCCGCGGCTACACCTTC
. | TRBJ2-5 | TRBV3-1/TRBV3-2 | TRBD1 | CASRGTGGTETQYF | TGTGCCAGCAGAGGGACAGGGGGCACGGAGACCCAGTACTTC
. | TRBJ2-6 | TRBV21-1 | . | CASSTRTGFGSSGANVLTF | TGTGCCAGCAGCACTAGGACAGGGTTTGGCAGCTCTGGGGCCAACGTCCTGACTTTC
few | TRBJ1-1 | TRBV18 | TRBD1 | CASSPQTGVNTEAFF | TGTGCCAGCTCACCTCAGACAGGGGTGAACACTGAAGCTTTCTTT
few | TRBJ1-5 | TRBV2 | . | CASSAYNQPQHF | TGTGCCAGCAGTGCTTACAATCAGCCCCAGCATTTT
. | TRBJ1-2 | TRBV7-9 | TRBD1 | CASSPPGTGYSDYGYTF | TGTGCCAGCAGCCCCCCCGGGACAGGGTATAGTGACTATGGCTACACCTTC
. | TRBJ2-7 | TRBV25-1 | TRBD1 | CASSRTGEGAAYEQYF | TGTGCCAGCAGCCGCACAGGGGAAGGGGCAGCCTACGAGCAGTACTTC
. | TRBJ1-5 | TRBV6-2/TRBV6-3 | . | CASSNPRDGTPSNQPQHF | TGTGCCAGCAGTAACCCGCGGGACGGGACCCCCAGCAATCAGCCCCAGCATTTT
. | TRBJ2-1 | TRBV5-1 | . | CASAEGGGRNEQFF | TGCGCCAGCGCAGAGGGGGGGGGCCGAAATGAGCAGTTCTTC
. | TRBJ1-5 | TRBV30 | . | CAWSGEGNQPQHF | TGTGCCTGGAGTGGGGAGGGCAATCAGCCCCAGCATTTT
. | TRBJ2-7 | TRBV19 | TRBD1 | CASSRDRDYEQYF | TGTGCCAGTAGTAGGGACAGAGACTACGAGCAGTACTTC
. | TRBJ2-2 | TRBV11-2 | . | CASSLVGAPDTGELFF | TGTGCCAGCAGCTTAGTGGGGGCGCCGGACACCGGGGAGCTGTTTTTT
. | TRBJ2-7 | TRBV27 | TRBD2 | CASSLDGTSWREQYF | TGTGCCAGCAGTTTAGATGGGACTAGCTGGCGCGAGCAGTACTTC
. | TRBJ2-1 | TRBV19 | TRBD1 | CASSFRGPPFLDNEQFF | TGTGCCAGTAGTTTCAGGGGGCCACCCTTCCTAGACAATGAGCAGTTCTTC
. | TRBJ2-6 | TRBV19 | TRBD1 | CASSFDRAGSGANVLTF | TGTGCCAGTAGTTTCGACAGGGCAGGCTCTGGGGCCAACGTCCTGACTTTC
medium-sized | TRBJ2-5 | TRBV6-1 | TRBD2 | CASSEVGTSGMGETQYF | TGTGCCAGCAGTGAAGTCGGGACTAGCGGGATGGGGGAGACCCAGTACTTC
. | TRBJ2-3 | TRBV9 | . | CASSSQKGSSGTDTQYF | TGTGCCAGCAGCTCCCAAAAGGGGTCTAGCGGCACAGATACGCAGTATTTT
. | TRBJ1-1 | TRBV30 | TRBD1 | CAWSVYYRGQDTEAFF | TGTGCCTGGAGTGTTTACTACAGGGGGCAGGACACTGAAGCTTTCTTT
. | TRBJ2-5 | TRBV2 | . | CASKPQETQYF | TGTGCCAGCAAGCCCCAAGAGACCCAGTACTTC
. | TRBJ2-5 | TRBV2 | . | CASKPGVLETQYF | TGTGCCAGCAAGCCGGGAGTGTTGGAGACCCAGTACTTC